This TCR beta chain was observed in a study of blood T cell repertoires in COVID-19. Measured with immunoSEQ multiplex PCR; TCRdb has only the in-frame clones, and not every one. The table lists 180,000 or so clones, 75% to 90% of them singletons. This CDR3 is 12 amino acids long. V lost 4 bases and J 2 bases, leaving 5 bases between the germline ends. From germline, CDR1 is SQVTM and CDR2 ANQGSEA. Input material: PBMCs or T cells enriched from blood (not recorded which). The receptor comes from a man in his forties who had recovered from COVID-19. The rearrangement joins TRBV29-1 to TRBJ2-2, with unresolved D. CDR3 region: CSVGHNTGELFF. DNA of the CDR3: TGCAGCGTTGGACACAACACCGGGGAGCTGTTTTTT.